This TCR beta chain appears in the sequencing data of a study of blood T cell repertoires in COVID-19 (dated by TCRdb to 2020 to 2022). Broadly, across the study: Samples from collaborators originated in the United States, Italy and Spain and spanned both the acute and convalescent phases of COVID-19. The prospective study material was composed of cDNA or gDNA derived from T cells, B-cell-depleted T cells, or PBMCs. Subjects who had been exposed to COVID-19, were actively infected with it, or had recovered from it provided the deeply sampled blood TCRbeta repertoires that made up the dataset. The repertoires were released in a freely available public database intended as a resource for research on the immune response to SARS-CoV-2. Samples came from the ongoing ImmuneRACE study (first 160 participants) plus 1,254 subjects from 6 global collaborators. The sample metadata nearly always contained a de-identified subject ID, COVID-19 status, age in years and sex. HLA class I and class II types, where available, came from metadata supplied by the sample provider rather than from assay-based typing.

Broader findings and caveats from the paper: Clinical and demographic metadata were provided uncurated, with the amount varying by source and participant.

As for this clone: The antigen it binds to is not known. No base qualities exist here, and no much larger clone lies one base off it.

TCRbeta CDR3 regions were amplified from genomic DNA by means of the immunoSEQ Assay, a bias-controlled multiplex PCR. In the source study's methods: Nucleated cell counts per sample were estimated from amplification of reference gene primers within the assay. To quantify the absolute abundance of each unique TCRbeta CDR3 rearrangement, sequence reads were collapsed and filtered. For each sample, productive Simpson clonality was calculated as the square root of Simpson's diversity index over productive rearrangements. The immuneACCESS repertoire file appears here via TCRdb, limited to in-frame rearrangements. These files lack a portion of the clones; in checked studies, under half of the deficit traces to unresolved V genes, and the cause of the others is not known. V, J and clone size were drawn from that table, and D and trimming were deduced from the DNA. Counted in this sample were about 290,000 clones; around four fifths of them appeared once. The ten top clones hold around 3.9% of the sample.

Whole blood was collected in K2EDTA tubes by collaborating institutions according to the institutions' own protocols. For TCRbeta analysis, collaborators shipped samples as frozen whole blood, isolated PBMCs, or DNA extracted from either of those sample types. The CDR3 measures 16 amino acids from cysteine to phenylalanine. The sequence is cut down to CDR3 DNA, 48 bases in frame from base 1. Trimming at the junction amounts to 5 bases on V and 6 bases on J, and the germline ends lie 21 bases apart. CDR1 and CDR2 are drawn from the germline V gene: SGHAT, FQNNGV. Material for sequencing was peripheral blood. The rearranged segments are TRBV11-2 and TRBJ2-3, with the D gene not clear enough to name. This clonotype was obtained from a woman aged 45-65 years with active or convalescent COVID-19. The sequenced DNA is TGTGCCAGCAGCCCCCCCACCTTGAGCACGTGGGATACGCAGTATTTT. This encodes CASSPPTLSTWDTQYF.